This passage covers 25 T cell receptor beta chains from one sample sequenced in a study of cytomegalovirus exposure and HLA in healthy donors. 13 Jbeta primers and 60 Vbeta primers were used for the PCR. Profiling relied on immunoSEQ multiplex PCR, and the TCRdb table lists in-frame clones only, not all of them. The top ten hold 2% to 2.5% of the sample, which has 200,000 to 300,000 clones, just under 85% seen once. The source material was PBMCs. Receptors were obtained from a woman aged 35 to 49 in good health and CMV-seropositive.

The chain couples TRBV10-3 to TRBJ2-3; 8 bases map to TRBD2. Trimming took 0 bases from V and 3 from J; bases not matched to a gene: 8. Looked up from germline, CDR1 is ENHRY and CDR2 is SYGVKD. There are 17 residues in the CDR3. The CDR3 region has the DNA TGTGCCATCAGTGAGTCGAATCCAGCGGGAGTAACAGATACGCAGTATTTT. Translated: CAISESNPAGVTDTQYF.

V is TRBV29-1 and J is TRBJ1-1; unclear D gene. The V gene's germline CDR1 is SQVTM and CDR2 ANQGSEA. The CDR3 is 13 residues long. The V end lost 4 bases, the J end lost 0 bases, and 9 bases lay between the germline ends. CDR3 loop: CSVGFSVNTEAFF. CDR3 DNA: TGCAGCGTTGGGTTCTCGGTGAACACTGAAGCTTTCTTT.

The chain links TRBV2 to TRBJ2-7, with 8 bases that match TRBD2. The CDR3 has 14 residues. CDR1 is SNHLY and CDR2 is FYNNEI in the germline V gene. V gave up 1 base and J gave up 5 bases; unmatched junction bases: 4. The CDR3 spells CASSEGGRLDEQYF. The CDR3 nucleotides read TGTGCCAGCAGTGAAGGCGGGAGGTTGGACGAGCAGTACTTC.

The gene calls are TRBV15 and TRBJ2-1, with TRBD1 matching 9 bases. This CDR3 contains 16 residues. Per germline, CDR1 LNHNV and CDR2 YYDKDF (reference sequence). Losses at the gene ends were 3 bases for V and 7 bases for J; bases not matched to a gene: 10. The CDR3 sequence is CATSSTGTGLQNEQFF. As DNA, the CDR3 is TGTGCCACCAGCAGTACCGGGACAGGGCTTCAGAATGAGCAGTTCTTC.

This clone was observed a few times. This chain's CDR3 is CASRSETSGNYEQYF. CDR3 nucleotides: TGTGCCAGCAGATCAGAGACTAGCGGGAACTACGAGCAGTACTTC. The V gene is TRBV6-5, the J gene TRBJ2-7; TRBD2 aligns across 11 bases. Per germline, CDR1 MNHEY and CDR2 SVGAGI. The ends lost 6 bases at V and 3 bases at J; junction bases unmatched: 7. The length of the CDR3 is 15 residues.

The chain employs TRBV27 and TRBJ1-2; D perhaps matches TRBD1 (6 bases). V lost 7 bases and J lost 2, with 11 bases in between. The germline gives CDR1 MNHEY, CDR2 SMNVEV (reference sequence). The CDR3 length is 13 residues. The CDR3 loop is CASKQGGNYGYTF. The CDR3 nucleotides read TGTGCCAGCAAACAGGGCGGGAACTATGGCTACACCTTC.

The chain's CDR3 is CSVEGGGEGTGELFF. In nucleotides, the CDR3 is TGCAGCGTCGAGGGAGGGGGGGAAGGAACCGGGGAGCTGTTTTTT. The chain links TRBV29-1 to TRBJ2-2, with D maybe TRBD2 (7 bases). The germline CDR1 and CDR2 sequences are SQVTM and ANQGSEA. The CDR3 extends over 15 amino acids. Trimming left V 6 bases short and J 5 bases short, with 19 bases between.

The rearrangement joins TRBV10-2 to TRBJ1-5, with D possibly being TRBD1 (5 bases). Germline CDR1 and CDR2: WSHSY and SAAADI. There are 14 residues in the CDR3. V lost 6 bases, J lost 4 bases, and 13 bases lay in between. CDR3 DNA sequence: TGCGCCAGCAGGGGGGAGGGGAGGAATCAGCCCCAGCATTTT. The encoded protein is CASRGEGRNQPQHF.

The CDR3 DNA is TGTGCCAGCTTAGCGCCCTCCTACAATGAGCAGTTCTTC. This codes for CASLAPSYNEQFF. V is TRBV6-1 and J is TRBJ2-1; a possible D gene is TRBD2 (5 bases). This CDR3 region has 13 residues. V lost 8 bases, J lost 0 bases, and 8 bases lay in between. Per the germline V gene, CDR1 is MNHNS and CDR2 is SASEGT.

The chain carries TRBV27 and TRBJ2-4; 10 positions agree with TRBD2. Germline CDR1 is MNHEY and CDR2 is SMNVEV (reference sequence). V lost 2 bases, J lost 2 bases, and 9 bases stayed unmatched. The CDR3 runs 18 residues. CDR3 residues: CASSLLSSGSGSKNIQYF. CDR3 nucleotides: TGTGCCAGCAGTTTACTCTCTAGCGGGAGTGGATCCAAAAACATTCAGTACTTC.

The V gene is TRBV6-5, the J gene TRBJ1-1; perhaps TRBD1 as D (6 bases). This CDR3 comprises 14 residues. V gave up 5 bases and J gave up 5 bases, with 15 bases separating them. Germline-derived CDR1 and CDR2 are MNHEY and SVGAGI. CDR3 sequence: CASSQIQGRTEAFF. The CDR3 DNA is TGTGCCAGCAGTCAAATACAGGGTCGGACTGAAGCTTTCTTT.

The gene calls are TRBV27 and TRBJ2-7, with D possibly TRBD2 on 6 matching bases. The germline V gene encodes CDR1 MNHEY and CDR2 SMNVEV (reference sequence). The CDR3 consists of 14 residues. The V end lost 5 bases, the J end lost 2 bases, and 13 bases lay between the germline ends. The CDR3 DNA sequence: TGTGCCAGCAGTCCACCGGGACTGACCTACGAGCAGTACTTC. This gives the protein CASSPPGLTYEQYF.

About this clone: Other DNA sequences from this sample encode an identical CDR3 as well. The V and J genes are TRBV7-3 and TRBJ1-5; tentatively, D is TRBD1 (5 bases). CDR1 and CDR2 from the germline V gene are SGHTA and FQGTGA. With 2 bases removed from V and 6 bases from J, the gap between germline ends came to 8 bases. The CDR3 contains 13 residues. In DNA form, the CDR3 reads TGTGCCAGCAGCTTACAGGGTGGTCAGCCCCAGCATTTT. Amino acids: CASSLQGGQPQHF.

This chain connects TRBV28 to TRBJ2-1; 14 bases map to TRBD2. The J segment lost 6 bases and the V segment lost 5 bases, leaving 6 bases of the junction unmatched. Germline CDR1 and CDR2: MDHEN and SYDVKM. The CDR3 runs to 16 residues. The CDR3 loop is CASSEPGTSGSNEQFF. CDR3 in DNA: TGTGCCAGCAGTGAACCCGGGACTAGCGGGAGCAATGAGCAGTTCTTC.

The chain uses TRBV2 and TRBJ2-1; TRBD2 is a possible D gene (6 bases). Germline assignment: CDR1 SNHLY and CDR2 FYNNEI. The CDR3 spans 15 residues. V was pared by 6 bases and J by 2 bases, with 14 bases between. The CDR3 nucleotides are TGTGCCAGCAGGGATCCGGGAGTACCCTACAATGAGCAGTTCTTC. It translates to CASRDPGVPYNEQFF.

The rearrangement uses TRBV19 and TRBJ1-1; D remains ambiguous. Germline V gene data show CDR1 as LNHDA and CDR2 as SQIVND (reference sequence). CDR3 length: 15 amino acids. V lost 7 bases and J 5 bases, leaving 20 bases between the germline ends. CDR3 sequence (DNA): TGTGCCAGTATAGTGAGGGCGGCGACGGGGACTGAAGCTTTCTTT. Translation: CASIVRAATGTEAFF. The full variable domain, rest sourced from reference TRBV19 and TRBJ1-1, is DGGITQSPKYLFRKEGQNVTLSCEQNLNHDAMYWYRQDPGQGLRLIYYSQIVNDFQKGDIAEGYSVSREKKESFPLTVTSAQKNPTAFYLCASIVRAATGTEAFFGQGTRLTVV.

The rearrangement joins TRBV6-6 to TRBJ1-3; TRBD1 agrees at 8 bases. The V segment lost 6 bases and the J segment 0 bases; nucleotides outside the gene matches: 7. CDR1 MNHNY and CDR2 SVGAGI come from the germline V gene (reference sequence). The CDR3 is made up of 16 amino acids. The CDR3 here is CASSHPGQASGNTIYF. Written as DNA, the CDR3 is TGTGCCAGCAGCCACCCGGGACAGGCCTCTGGAAACACCATATATTTT.

The genes are TRBV25-1 and TRBJ1-1; 9 nucleotides line up with TRBD1. The V and J ends lost 6 bases and 5 bases, in that order; junction bases with no gene match: 13. Germline V gene lookup returns CDR1 MGHDK and CDR2 SYGVNS. This CDR3 spans 16 amino acids. The CDR3 reads CASRNMPGQGDTEAFF. CDR3 nucleotide sequence: TGTGCCAGCAGGAATATGCCGGGACAGGGTGATACTGAAGCTTTCTTT.

The CDR3 spells CASRPWDSVGEQYF. CDR3 DNA sequence: TGTGCCAGCAGACCATGGGATAGCGTAGGCGAGCAGTACTTC. This sequence joins TRBV27 and TRBJ2-7; a possible D gene is TRBD2 (5 bases). V was pared by 6 bases and J by 6 bases, with 18 bases between. The CDR3 has 14 residues. Germline-derived CDR1 and CDR2 are MNHEY and SMNVEV (reference sequence).

The genes are TRBV5-1 and TRBJ2-6; D remains unclear. Looked up from germline, CDR1 is SGHRS and CDR2 is YFSETQ. The CDR3 length is 14 residues. V was clipped by 5 bases and J by 2 bases, with 8 bases between them. The CDR3 sequence is CASSTVTGANVLTF. Written as DNA, the CDR3 is TGCGCCAGCAGTACGGTTACTGGGGCCAACGTCCTGACTTTC. Together with reference TRBV5-1 and TRBJ2-6, the CDR3 gives the full variable domain: KAGVTQTPRYLIKTRGQQVTLSCSPISGHRSVSWYQQTPGQGLQFLFEYFSETQRNKGNFPGRFSGRQFSNSRSEMNVSTLELGDSALYLCASSTVTGANVLTFGAGSRLTVL.

This chain connects TRBV29-1 to TRBJ1-2, with 10 bases lining up with TRBD1. J lost 6 bases, V lost 7 bases, and 5 bases had no gene match. CDR3 size: 12 residues. Looked up from germline, CDR1 is SQVTM and CDR2 is ANQGSEA. The CDR3 protein is CSATGQGDGYTF. In DNA, the CDR3 is TGCAGCGCCACTGGACAGGGGGATGGCTACACCTTC.

The rearrangement joins TRBV7-9 to TRBJ2-1; the match to TRBD2 covers 9 bases. Germline assignment: CDR1 SEHNR and CDR2 FQNEAQ (reference sequence). Unmatched junction bases numbered 2, after V lost 1 base and J lost 1 base. This CDR3 is built from 16 residues. CDR3 nucleotides: TGTGCCAGCAGCTTAGTAGCGGGAGTTTCCTACAATGAGCAGTTCTTC. This encodes CASSLVAGVSYNEQFF. Together with reference TRBV7-9 and TRBJ2-1, the CDR3 gives the full variable domain: DTGVSQNPRHKITKRGQNVTFRCDPISEHNRLYWYRQTLGQGPEFLTYFQNEAQLEKSRLLSDRFSAERPKGSFSTLEIQRTEQGDSAMYLCASSLVAGVSYNEQFFGPGTRLTVL.

The CDR3 DNA follows: TGTGCCAGCAGCAAAACCGGGACTAGCGGGAGGGCAGCCCCCTACGAGCAGTACTTC. Residues: CASSKTGTSGRAAPYEQYF. This chain uses TRBV7-9 with TRBJ2-7, with 16 nucleotides matching TRBD2. CDR3 size: 19 residues. Germline assignment: CDR1 SEHNR and CDR2 FQNEAQ (reference sequence). V dropped 5 bases and J dropped 2; count of bases not matched to a gene: 12.

The rearrangement joins TRBV28 to TRBJ2-4; tentative D call: TRBD1 (5 bases). The V gene's germline CDR1 is MDHEN and CDR2 SYDVKM. V lost 4 bases, J lost 6 bases, and 10 bases lay in between. The CDR3 contains 13 residues. The CDR3 sequence: CASSWLRGNIQYF. The CDR3 nucleotides are TGTGCCAGCAGTTGGTTAAGGGGAAACATTCAGTACTTC.

The chain uses TRBV6-1 and TRBJ2-3; 7 nucleotides match TRBD1. In germline, CDR1 is MNHNS, CDR2 SASEGT. The CDR3 has 15 amino acids. V dropped 2 bases and J dropped 9; count of bases not matched to a gene: 11. This chain's CDR3 is CASSERGTEVLTQYF. The CDR3 bases are TGTGCCAGCAGTGAAAGAGGGACAGAAGTGCTAACGCAGTATTTT.